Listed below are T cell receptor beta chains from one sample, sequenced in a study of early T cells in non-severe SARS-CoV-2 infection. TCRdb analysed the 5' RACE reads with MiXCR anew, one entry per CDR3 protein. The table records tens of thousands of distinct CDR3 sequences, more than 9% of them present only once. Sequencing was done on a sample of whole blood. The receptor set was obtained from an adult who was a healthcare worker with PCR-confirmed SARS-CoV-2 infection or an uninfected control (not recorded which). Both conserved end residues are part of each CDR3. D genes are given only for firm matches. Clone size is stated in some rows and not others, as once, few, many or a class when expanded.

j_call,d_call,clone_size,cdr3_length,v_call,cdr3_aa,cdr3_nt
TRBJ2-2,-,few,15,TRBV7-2,CASSRTLGGTGELFF,TGTGCCAGCAGTCGGACTTTGGGAGGCACCGGGGAGCTGTTTTTT
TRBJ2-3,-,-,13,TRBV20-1,CSARPPAPDTQYF,TGCAGTGCTAGGCCCCCGGCCCCAGATACGCAGTATTTT
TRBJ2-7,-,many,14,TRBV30,CAWSVGWRLDEQYF,TGTGCCTGGAGTGTCGGCTGGAGGTTGGACGAGCAGTACTTC
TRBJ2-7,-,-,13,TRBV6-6,CASSYSRVYEQYF,TGTGCCAGCAGTTACTCCAGGGTTTACGAGCAGTACTTC
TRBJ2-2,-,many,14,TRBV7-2,CASSLESVTGELFF,TGTGCCAGCAGCTTAGAGTCGGTCACCGGGGAGCTGTTTTTT
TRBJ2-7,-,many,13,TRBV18,CASSPPSSYEQYF,TGTGCCAGCTCACCACCGAGCTCCTACGAGCAGTACTTC
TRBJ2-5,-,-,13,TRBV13,CASSLVHGETQYF,TGTGCCAGCAGCTTAGTACACGGAGAGACCCAGTACTTC
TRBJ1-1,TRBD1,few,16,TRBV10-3,CAISGRTGALRTEAFF,TGTGCCATCAGCGGTAGGACAGGGGCCCTGAGGACTGAAGCTTTCTTT
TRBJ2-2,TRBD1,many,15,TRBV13,CASSSYRGNTGELFF,TGTGCCAGCAGCTCCTACAGGGGGAACACCGGGGAGCTGTTTTTT
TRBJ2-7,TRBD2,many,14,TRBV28,CASSFGTSGYEQYF,TGTGCCAGCAGTTTTGGGACTAGCGGGTACGAGCAGTACTTC
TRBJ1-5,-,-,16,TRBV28,CASTLTREAGNQPQHF,TGTGCCAGCACCTTAACGAGGGAGGCCGGTAATCAGCCCCAGCATTTT
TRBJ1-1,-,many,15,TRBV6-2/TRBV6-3,CASSIILGGGAEAFF,TGTGCCAGCAGCATAATCTTGGGGGGCGGCGCTGAAGCTTTCTTT